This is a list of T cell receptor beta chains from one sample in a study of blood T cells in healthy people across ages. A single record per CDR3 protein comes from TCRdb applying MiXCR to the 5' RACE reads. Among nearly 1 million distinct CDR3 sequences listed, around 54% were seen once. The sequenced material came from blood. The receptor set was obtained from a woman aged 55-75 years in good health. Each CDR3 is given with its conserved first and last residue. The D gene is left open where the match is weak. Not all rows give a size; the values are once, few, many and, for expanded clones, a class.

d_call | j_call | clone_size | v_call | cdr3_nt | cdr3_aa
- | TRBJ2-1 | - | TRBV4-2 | TGTGCCAGCAGCCAATCCCTAGTCCGCCGCGATGAGCAGTTCTTC | CASSQSLVRRDEQFF
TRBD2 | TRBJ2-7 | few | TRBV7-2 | TGTGCCAGCAGCTTAGTCGTTAGCGGGAGTGCGTCCTACGAGCAGTACTTC | CASSLVVSGSASYEQYF
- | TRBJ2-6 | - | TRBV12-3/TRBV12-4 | TGTGCCGCCTCGACTGGGGCCAACGTCCTGACTTTC | CAASTGANVLTF
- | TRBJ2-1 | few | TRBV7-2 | TGTGCCAGCAGCTTAGTTCGTGAGGCCGGACGTAGGCAGTTCTTC | CASSLVREAGRRQFF
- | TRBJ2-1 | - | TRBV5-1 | TGCGCCAGCGTCCGGATCGGGGGCTCCTACAATGAGCAGTTCTTC | CASVRIGGSYNEQFF
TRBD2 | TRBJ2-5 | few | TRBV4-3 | TGCGCCAGCAGCCCGAACCGGGTCGGTAGCGGGACACAAGAGACCCAGTACTTC | CASSPNRVGSGTQETQYF
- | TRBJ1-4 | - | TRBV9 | TGTGCCAGCAGCGTAGGCGCAGGGAGTGGGGAAAAACTGTTTTTT | CASSVGAGSGEKLFF
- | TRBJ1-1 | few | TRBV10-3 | TGTGCCATCAGTGAGTTAGGTGCCAGGCGATCGAACACTGAAGCTTTCTTT | CAISELGARRSNTEAFF
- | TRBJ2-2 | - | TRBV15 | TGTGCCACCAGCAGAGTCGACCGGGAGAATAACACCGGGGAGCTGTTTTTT | CATSRVDRENNTGELFF
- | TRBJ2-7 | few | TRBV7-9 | TGTGCCAGCAGCTCCTTTTCCACCAGGCCACCCTACGAGCAGTACTTC | CASSSFSTRPPYEQYF
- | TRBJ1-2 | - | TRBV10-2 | TGCGCCAGCAAGAAGTCCGGGAGTAGCGGCTACACCTTC | CASKKSGSSGYTF
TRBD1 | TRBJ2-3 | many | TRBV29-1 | TGCAGCGCTGGACAGGGGGTCACAGATACGCAGTATTTT | CSAGQGVTDTQYF
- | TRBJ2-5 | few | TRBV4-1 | TGCGCCAGCAGCGAAGGACCGGGACGTCGGCGGGAGACCCAGTACTTC | CASSEGPGRRRETQYF
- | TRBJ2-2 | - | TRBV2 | TGTGCCAGCAGTTCAGAGTTGGCCGGGGAGCTGTTTTTT | CASSSELAGELFF
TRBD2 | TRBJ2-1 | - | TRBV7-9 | TGTGCCAGCAGTCCTCGACTAGCGGGAGGGCCTACCCGCTACAATGAGCAGTTCTTC | CASSPRLAGGPTRYNEQFF
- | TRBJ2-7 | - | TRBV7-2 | TGTGCCAGCAGCTCCCATGGGTGGCTCGTCGAGCAGTACTTC | CASSSHGWLVEQYF
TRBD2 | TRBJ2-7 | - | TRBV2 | TGTGCCAGCAGTGAGCGGACTAGCGGATTCTACGAGCAGTACTTC | CASSERTSGFYEQYF
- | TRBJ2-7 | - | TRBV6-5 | TGTGCCAGCAGCCAACGAGGTGGGGGTTCCTGCGAGCAGTACTTC | CASSQRGGGSCEQYF
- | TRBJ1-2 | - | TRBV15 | TGTGCCACCAGCAGAGATCAGGGTCTCTATGGCTACACCTTC | CATSRDQGLYGYTF
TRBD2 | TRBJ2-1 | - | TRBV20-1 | TGCAGTGCTAGATTGGGGACTAGGATAAATGAGCAGTTCTTC | CSARLGTRINEQFF
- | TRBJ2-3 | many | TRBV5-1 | TGCGCCAGCAGCTCACGTCCAGGACAGCTGATCACAGATACGCAGTATTTT | CASSSRPGQLITDTQYF
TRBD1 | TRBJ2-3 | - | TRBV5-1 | TGCGCCAGCAGCGCCCGGGACAGGGACAGGGATACGCAGTATTTT | CASSARDRDRDTQYF
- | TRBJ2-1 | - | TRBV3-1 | TGTGCCAGCAGCCAACGACCGTCAACCTTGGCCTCCGAGCAGTTCTTC | CASSQRPSTLASEQFF
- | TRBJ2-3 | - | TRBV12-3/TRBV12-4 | TGTGCCAGCAGTTTACGGGAGCGGGGCACAGATACGCAGTATTTT | CASSLRERGTDTQYF
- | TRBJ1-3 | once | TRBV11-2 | TGTGCCAGCAGCCGGCTTCCCGGGTCTGGAAACACCATATATTTT | CASSRLPGSGNTIYF
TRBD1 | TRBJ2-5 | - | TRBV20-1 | TGCAGTGCTGGGGGACAGGGAGAGACCCAGTACTTC | CSAGGQGETQYF
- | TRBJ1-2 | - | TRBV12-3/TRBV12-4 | TGTGCCAGCAGTTCCCGGGGGGGAGCCTACTATGGCTACACCTTC | CASSSRGGAYYGYTF
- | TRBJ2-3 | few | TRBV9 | TGTGCCAGCAGCTACTCCCCCGCAGATACGCAGTATTTT | CASSYSPADTQYF
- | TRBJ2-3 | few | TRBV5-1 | TGCGCCAGCAGCTTAGTCGCAGCGGTCACAGATACGCAGTATTTT | CASSLVAAVTDTQYF
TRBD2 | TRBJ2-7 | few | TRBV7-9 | TGTGCCAGCAGCGGACTAGCGGGGAACTCCTACGAGCAGTACTTC | CASSGLAGNSYEQYF
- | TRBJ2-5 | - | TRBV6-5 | TGTGCCAGCATCCCCACCGACGCCAATCTGGGGGAGACCCAGTACTTC | CASIPTDANLGETQYF
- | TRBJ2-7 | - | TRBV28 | TGTGCCGTCACCTGGCACTCATACGAGCAGTACTTC | CAVTWHSYEQYF
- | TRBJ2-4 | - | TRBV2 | TGTGCCAGCAGTGAAGCGGGCAAGGGCATTCAGTACTTC | CASSEAGKGIQYF
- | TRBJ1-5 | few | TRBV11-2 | TGTGCCAGCAGCTTAGAGGTCTCCGGGGGCCACCAGCATTTT | CASSLEVSGGHQHF
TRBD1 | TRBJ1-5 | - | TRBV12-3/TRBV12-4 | TGTGCCAGCAGTTTAAGGCTGGGCACAGGGGCCAATCAGCCCCAGCATTTT | CASSLRLGTGANQPQHF
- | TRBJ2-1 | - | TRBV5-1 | TGCGCCAGCAGCTCCCTCGACGGATTCGATGAGCAGTTCTTC | CASSSLDGFDEQFF
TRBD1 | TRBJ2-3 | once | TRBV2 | TGTGCCAGCAGTGGGGACAGTCCAGATACGCAGTATTTT | CASSGDSPDTQYF
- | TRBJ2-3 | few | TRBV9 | TGTGCCAGCAGCGGGAATAGCACAGATACGCAGTATTTT | CASSGNSTDTQYF
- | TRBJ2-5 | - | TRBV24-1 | TGTGCCACCAGTGCGATGGGGGCCGGGGGTGAGCAGTACTTC | CATSAMGAGGEQYF
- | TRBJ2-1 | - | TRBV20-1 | TGCAGTGCTAGAGCGTCATGGTCGGGAGTAGGTTTTAGCAATGAGCAGTTCTTC | CSARASWSGVGFSNEQFF
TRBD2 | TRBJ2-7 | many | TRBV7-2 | TGTGCCAGCAGGGCAGCGGGGATCTCCTACGAGCAGTACTTC | CASRAAGISYEQYF
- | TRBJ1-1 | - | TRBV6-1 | TGTGCCAGCAGTGAGGGCCGGGACAAGTTAGGGGTGAACACTGAAGCTTTCTTT | CASSEGRDKLGVNTEAFF
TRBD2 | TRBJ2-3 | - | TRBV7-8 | TGTGCCAGCAGCTTGCCAATAGCGGGATTAGGAGATACGCAGTATTTT | CASSLPIAGLGDTQYF
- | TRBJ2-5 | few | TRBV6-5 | TGTGCCAGCAGTTACTCGAAACAGCGTGAGACCCAGTACTTC | CASSYSKQRETQYF